This T cell receptor beta chain came from a study of CD8+ T cells in alopecia areata. General study findings and limits: Relative to mice, TCR sharing across patients was less clear, a difference possibly HLA-related. Affected lesional scalp, above all in alopecia totalis/universalis, was more clonal than normal scalp.

Germline CDR1 MGHDK, CDR2 SYGVNS. Trimming pared 3 bases from V and 0 bases from J, leaving 14 bases between. This CDR3 contains 16 residues. Extracted RNA was reverse transcribed, and the resulting cDNA served as sequencing template. Sequenced by immunoSEQ multiplex PCR; TCRdb stores in-frame clones only, minus some. The table includes under 250,000 clones, about 56% detected once. With regard to this clone: Its specificity is not known.

The TCR was taken from a human donor in good health. The sample taken for sequencing was CD8+ T cells sorted from blood. J is TRBJ1-1 and V is TRBV25-1, with D tentatively TRBD1 (6 bases). CDR3 residues: CASSERGRGVNTEAFF. CDR3 sequence (DNA): TGTGCCAGCAGTGAGAGAGGCAGGGGAGTGAACACTGAAGCTTTCTTT.